Following are 27 T cell receptor beta chains from one sample sequenced in a study of monozygotic twins with inflammatory bowel disease. TCRdb reprocessed the 5' RACE reads and reports one entry per CDR3 protein, with no DNA. Its table records about 300,000 distinct CDR3 sequences. The sequenced material came from blood. Every receptor here comes from a human donor with ulcerative colitis or Crohn's disease, or a healthy co-twin of an affected twin (not recorded which).

The chain carries TRBV9 and TRBJ2-1. The CDR3 totals 14 residues. CDR1 is SGDLS and CDR2 is YYNGEE in the germline V gene. The CDR3: CASSVGGSHNEQFF.

J is TRBJ1-1 and V is TRBV10-3; the TCRdb D gene call, TRBD1, has no DNA to confirm it. CDR1 and CDR2 from the germline V gene are ENHRY and SYGVKD. CDR3 length: 15 residues. CDR3 loop: CAISDKGGVNTEAFF.

This CDR3 is CASGLPNYEQFF. The chain combines TRBV7-2 with TRBJ2-1. CDR3 length: 12 residues. CDR1 is SGHTA and CDR2 is FQGNSA in the germline V gene.

This sequence joins TRBV12-3 or TRBV12-4 and TRBJ2-6; as DNA is missing, the TRBD2 call by TCRdb cannot be tested. This CDR3 is 15 amino acids long. The CDR3 here is CASSLILAGANVLTF.

The J gene is TRBJ2-1, the V gene TRBV29-1; TCRdb returns TRBD2, unconfirmable since there is no DNA. The CDR3 extends over 11 amino acids. Germline CDR1 and CDR2: SQVTM and ANQGSEA. CDR3: CSSGVGDEQFF.

This rearrangement joins TRBV7-2 to TRBJ2-5; absent DNA, TCRdb's TRBD2 call cannot be checked. The CDR3 runs to 16 residues. The germline CDR1 and CDR2 sequences are SGHTA and FQGNSA. This chain's CDR3 is CASSTRQREARETQYF. Variable domain in full (rest from reference TRBV7-2 and TRBJ2-5): GAGVSQSPSNKVTEKGKDVELRCDPISGHTALYWYRQSLGQGLEFLIYFQGNSAPDKSGLPSDRFSAERTGGSVSTLTIQRTQQEDSAVYLCASSTRQREARETQYFGPGTRLLVL.

This chain connects TRBV5-6 to TRBJ2-3; TCRdb designates TRBD1, a call that cannot be tested without DNA. In germline, CDR1 is SGHDT, CDR2 YYEEEE. CDR3 length: 15 residues. CDR3 in amino acids: CASSLDGQVGHTQYF.

The chain links TRBV6-5 to TRBJ1-3. Germline loops: CDR1 MNHEY, CDR2 SVGAGI. The CDR3 has 13 amino acids. The CDR3 loop reads CASSLGYGNTIYF.

CDR3 sequence reads: CASSIDLPGSGSVIQYF. The gene calls are TRBV19 and TRBJ2-4; absent DNA, TCRdb's TRBD2 call cannot be checked. This CDR3 is built from 17 residues. Germline assignment: CDR1 LNHDA and CDR2 SQIVND (reference sequence). Variable domain in full (rest from reference TRBV19 and TRBJ2-4): DGGITQSPKYLFRKEGQNVTLSCEQNLNHDAMYWYRQDPGQGLRLIYYSQIVNDFQKGDIAEGYSVSREKKESFPLTVTSAQKNPTAFYLCASSIDLPGSGSVIQYFGAGTRLSVL.

The CDR3: CASSFNPGVTEAFF. The V and J genes are TRBV7-2 and TRBJ1-1; TCRdb selects TRBD1, and the lack of DNA leaves this call unchecked. Germline V CDR1 and CDR2: SGHTA, FQGNSA. This CDR3 has 14 amino acids.

This chain links TRBV20-1 with TRBJ2-2; the D call from TCRdb, TRBD1, cannot be confirmed without DNA. The CDR3 has 12 amino acids. CDR1 is DFQATT, CDR2 SNEGSKA, per germline (reference sequence). CDR3 amino acids: CSARPGPGELFF.

The gene calls are TRBV12-3 or TRBV12-4 and TRBJ1-2; TCRdb reports TRBD1, a call that lacks DNA to check it against. The CDR3 consists of 15 residues. The CDR3 loop is CASSRPTGVLNGYTF.

CDR3 in amino acids: CAPRTGNNEQFF. This rearrangement joins TRBV10-2 to TRBJ2-1; the TCRdb call, TRBD1, lacks DNA for checking. Germline V gene sequence: CDR1 WSHSY, CDR2 SAAADI. The CDR3 covers 12 residues.

The chain carries TRBV20-1 and TRBJ1-1; TCRdb lists TRBD1, though no DNA is available to test this call. Per germline, CDR1 DFQATT and CDR2 SNEGSKA (reference sequence). The CDR3 totals 12 residues. CDR3 protein: CSARQVATKAFF.

The J gene is TRBJ2-3, the V gene TRBV6-1; TCRdb names TRBD1, which stays unverified in the absence of DNA. The CDR3 extends over 14 amino acids. Germline V gives CDR1 MNHNS, CDR2 SASEGT. CDR3: CASRERGATDTQYF.

The CDR3 loop is CAWSGILNQEQFF. The chain is built from TRBV30 and TRBJ2-1. The CDR3 consists of 13 residues. The germline V gene encodes CDR1 GTSNPN and CDR2 SVGIG (reference sequence).

The chain uses TRBV20-1 and TRBJ2-3; TCRdb outputs TRBD1, but without DNA this stays unchecked. The CDR3 totals 15 residues. The germline V gene encodes CDR1 DFQATT and CDR2 SNEGSKA (reference sequence). The CDR3 region is CSARDHRDPTDTQYF.

The V gene is TRBV5-5, the J gene TRBJ1-4; the TCRdb call, TRBD1, lacks DNA for checking. CDR1 and CDR2 from the germline V gene are SGHKS and YYEKEE (reference sequence). The CDR3 is 17 residues long. The CDR3 reads CASSPVVGTVISEKLFF.

This chain connects TRBV7-2 to TRBJ2-5; no DNA is available, so the TRBD1 call from TCRdb remains unchecked. CDR3 length equals 17 residues. The V gene's germline CDR1 is SGHTA and CDR2 FQGNSA. CDR3 loop: CASSFSGQAVYQETQYF.

The J gene is TRBJ1-2, the V gene TRBV15. The CDR3 is 13 amino acids. Germline loops: CDR1 LNHNV, CDR2 YYDKDF (reference sequence). CDR3 sequence reads: CATSTVPNYGYTF. Drawing the rest from reference TRBV15 and TRBJ1-2, the complete variable domain is DAMVIQNPRYQVTQFGKPVTLSCSQTLNHNVMYWYQQKSSQAPKLLFHYYDKDFNNEADTPDNFQSRRPNTSFCFLDIRSPGLGDTAMYLCATSTVPNYGYTFGSGTRLTVV.

The chain is built from TRBV11-2 and TRBJ2-3; TCRdb calls TRBD1, which cannot be checked without DNA. Germline CDR1 reads SGHAT; CDR2 reads FQNNGV. The CDR3 extends over 17 amino acids. The CDR3 sequence: CASSSSRGGRITDTQYF.

This sequence joins TRBV28 and TRBJ2-2; without DNA, the TCRdb call of TRBD2 cannot be checked. The CDR3 contains 13 residues. Germline CDR1 and CDR2: MDHEN and SYDVKM. The CDR3 loop is CASLEEGAGELFF. Supplemented by reference TRBV28 and TRBJ2-2, the full variable domain reads DVKVTQSSRYLVKRTGEKVFLECVQDMDHENMFWYRQDPGLGLRLIYFSYDVKMKEKGDIPEGYSVSREKKERFSLILESASTNQTSMYLCASLEEGAGELFFGEGSRLTVL.

This rearrangement joins TRBV5-1 to TRBJ2-7; TCRdb picks TRBD1, but there is no DNA to check that call. Germline CDR1 is SGHRS and CDR2 is YFSETQ. The CDR3 extends over 15 amino acids. CDR3 region: CASSPGTGRHYEQYF.

The chain combines TRBV20-1 with TRBJ2-4. The CDR3 contains 17 residues. Germline loops: CDR1 DFQATT, CDR2 SNEGSKA (reference sequence). The CDR3 region is CSARDPTYFLAKNIQYF.

This chain joins TRBV19 and TRBJ1-6. The germline gives CDR1 LNHDA, CDR2 SQIVND (reference sequence). There are 15 residues in the CDR3. The CDR3 loop is CASRSDNNYNSPLHF.

This sequence joins TRBV10-3 and TRBJ2-3; TCRdb selects TRBD1, and the lack of DNA leaves this call unchecked. This CDR3 is 14 amino acids long. From germline, CDR1 is ENHRY and CDR2 SYGVKD. The CDR3 protein is CAITGGRGTDTQYF.

CDR3 sequence: CSASLGRLNQPQHF. The chain is built from TRBV20-1 and TRBJ1-5; TCRdb's D gene call, TRBD1, goes unchecked for lack of DNA. This CDR3 is built from 14 residues. CDR1 and CDR2 (germline): DFQATT, SNEGSKA (reference sequence).